The rows below give T cell receptor beta chains drawn from one sample of a study of blood T cell repertoires in COVID-19. Profiled with immunoSEQ multiplex PCR; TCRdb holds only in-frame clones, not every one. This table has more than 300,000 clones, 80% to 90% appearing once. The sample consisted of PBMCs or T cells enriched from blood (not recorded which). The receptors stem from a woman aged 18-29 years who had recovered from COVID-19. The CDR3 runs from the conserved cysteine through the conserved F or W. Each record gives: clone size, D gene, J gene, V gene, CDR3 protein, CDR3 DNA. The D gene is left open where the match is weak. A row's size may be missing; if present it is once, few, many or a size class.

- | - | TRBJ1-1 | TRBV7-9 | CASSPPRTEAFF | TGTGCCAGCAGCCCCCCCCGGACTGAAGCTTTCTTT
- | TRBD2 | TRBJ2-7 | TRBV19 | CASSSLHLTAGEFYEQYF | TGTGCCAGTAGCAGCCTACACTTGACGGCGGGAGAGTTTTACGAGCAGTACTTC
- | TRBD2 | TRBJ2-1 | TRBV7-6 | CASSQKTSGTSYNEQFF | TGTGCCAGCAGCCAGAAGACTAGCGGAACCTCCTACAATGAGCAGTTCTTC
once | - | TRBJ1-2 | TRBV29-1 | CSVTGRATGGYTF | TGCAGCGTCACGGGCCGGGCTACGGGGGGCTACACCTTC
- | TRBD2 | TRBJ2-1 | TRBV7-2 | CASSPIGRGGSSYNEQFF | TGTGCCAGCAGCCCAATAGGTCGGGGGGGGTCCTCCTACAATGAGCAGTTCTTC
- | TRBD1 | TRBJ2-5 | TRBV7-9 | CASSPQGQLETQYF | TGTGCCAGCAGCCCTCAGGGACAGTTAGAGACCCAGTACTTC
- | - | TRBJ2-1 | TRBV7-8 | CASTERRIYNEQFF | TGTGCCAGCACTGAGCGTAGAATATACAATGAGCAGTTCTTC
- | TRBD1 | TRBJ1-2 | TRBV7-9 | CASSLGTGTGYTF | TGTGCCAGCAGCCTCGGGACAGGGACTGGCTACACCTTC
few | - | TRBJ2-1 | TRBV18 | CASSPAEGHNEQFF | TGTGCCAGCTCTCCCGCCGAGGGTCACAATGAGCAGTTCTTC
- | TRBD2 | TRBJ2-2 | TRBV5-1 | CASSEPPAGGYTGELFF | TGCGCCAGCAGCGAACCGCCCGCGGGAGGATATACCGGGGAGCTGTTTTTT
- | TRBD1 | TRBJ2-2 | TRBV28 | CASSSPGQGVIGELFF | TGTGCCAGCAGTTCACCGGGACAGGGGGTGATCGGGGAGCTGTTTTTT
- | - | TRBJ2-1 | TRBV30 | CAWSVEPGGISYNEQFF | TGTGCCTGGAGTGTAGAACCTGGCGGGATTTCTTACAATGAGCAGTTCTTC
- | - | TRBJ1-2 | TRBV28 | CASRVDGGSNYGYTF | TGTGCCAGCAGAGTGGATGGGGGGAGTAACTATGGCTACACCTTC
once | - | TRBJ1-1 | TRBV18 | CASSPKGGDTEAFF | TGTGCCAGCTCACCGAAAGGGGGGGACACTGAAGCTTTCTTT
many | - | TRBJ2-7 | TRBV20-1 | CSATPGYEQYF | TGCAGTGCCACCCCAGGCTACGAGCAGTACTTC
- | TRBD2 | TRBJ2-2 | TRBV5-6 | CASSSSNLAGDNTGELFF | TGTGCCAGCAGCTCCTCTAATCTAGCGGGGGACAACACCGGGGAGCTGTTTTTT
- | - | TRBJ1-2 | TRBV28 | CASSDSQYGYTF | TGTGCCAGCAGTGATAGCCAGTATGGCTACACCTTC